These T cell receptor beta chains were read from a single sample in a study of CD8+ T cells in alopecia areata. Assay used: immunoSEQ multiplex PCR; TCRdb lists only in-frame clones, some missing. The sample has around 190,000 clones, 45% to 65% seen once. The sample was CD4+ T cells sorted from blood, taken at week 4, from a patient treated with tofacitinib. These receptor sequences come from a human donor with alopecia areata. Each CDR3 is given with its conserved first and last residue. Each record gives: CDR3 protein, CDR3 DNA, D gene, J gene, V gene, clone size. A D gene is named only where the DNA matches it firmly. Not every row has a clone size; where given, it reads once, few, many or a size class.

CAWSVTSLQYF TGTGCCTGGAGTGTAACCTCGCTGCAGTACTTC - TRBJ2-7 TRBV30 few
CSGGENEQFF TGCAGTGGAGGGGAAAATGAGCAGTTCTTC - TRBJ2-1 TRBV29-1 -
CSVEGPSTDTQYF TGCAGCGTTGAAGGGCCGTCCACAGATACGCAGTATTTT - TRBJ2-3 TRBV29-1 few
CASSFLSAGDTQYF TGTGCCAGCAGCTTCCTTAGCGCCGGAGATACGCAGTATTTT - TRBJ2-3 TRBV5-4 once
CSVVVGETQYF TGCAGCGTTGTGGTAGGGGAGACCCAGTACTTC - TRBJ2-5 TRBV29-1 -
CASSLAGDSNQPQHF TGCGCCAGCAGCTTGGCAGGGGATAGCAATCAGCCCCAGCATTTT - TRBJ1-5 TRBV5-1 -
CASSLDSQETQYF TGTGCCAGCAGCTTAGACAGCCAAGAGACCCAGTACTTC - TRBJ2-5 TRBV7-2 -
CASSLTNTGMETQYF TGCGCCAGCAGCTTGACGAACACAGGGATGGAGACCCAGTACTTC - TRBJ2-5 TRBV5-1 -
CASSDLGQVNEKLFF TGTGCCAGCTCCGACCTCGGACAGGTGAATGAAAAACTGTTTTTT TRBD1 TRBJ1-4 TRBV18 -
CASREGQNAAKNIQYF TGCGCCAGCAGAGAGGGACAGAACGCGGCCAAAAACATTCAGTACTTC TRBD1 TRBJ2-4 TRBV23-1 -
CASSTGLGEQYF TGCGCCAGCAGCACGGGACTCGGAGAGCAGTACTTC - TRBJ2-7 TRBV4-1 -
CASSERTAAGLWPGEQYF TGTGCCAGCAGCGAACGAACCGCGGCAGGTCTGTGGCCCGGGGAGCAGTACTTC - TRBJ2-7 TRBV7-2 -
CSVESATGYEQYF TGCAGCGTTGAATCGGCCACAGGATACGAGCAGTACTTC - TRBJ2-7 TRBV29-1 few
CASTWGGQGANEQFF TGTGCCAGCACCTGGGGGGGACAGGGGGCGAATGAGCAGTTCTTC TRBD1 TRBJ2-1 TRBV6-5 many
CASSPYGGNQETQYF TGTGCCAGCAGCCCGTATGGGGGGAACCAAGAGACCCAGTACTTC - TRBJ2-5 TRBV7-2 -
CASSRPGTGGLYEQYF TGTGCCAGCAGCCGCCCGGGGACCGGGGGGCTCTACGAGCAGTACTTC - TRBJ2-7 TRBV27 few
CASSRSRDYGYTF TGTGCCAGCAGTCGGAGTCGAGACTATGGCTACACCTTC - TRBJ1-2 TRBV6-5 -
CASSSRVGEANYGYTF TGTGCCAGCTCATCAAGGGTGGGGGAAGCTAACTATGGCTACACCTTC - TRBJ1-2 TRBV18 -
CASTIRGPPETQYF TGTGCCAGCACCATCAGGGGTCCCCCAGAGACCCAGTACTTC - TRBJ2-5 TRBV28 -
CASWRQYNEQFF TGTGCCAGCTGGCGGCAGTACAATGAGCAGTTCTTC - TRBJ2-1 TRBV27 -
CASSLPLTGVGETQYF TGCGCCAGCAGCTTGCCCCTTACAGGGGTAGGAGAGACCCAGTACTTC TRBD1 TRBJ2-5 TRBV5-1 many
CASSDTSGANVLTF TGCGCCAGCAGCGACACCTCTGGGGCCAACGTCCTGACTTTC - TRBJ2-6 TRBV5-1 -
CASATYEQYF TGCGCCAGCGCGACCTACGAGCAGTACTTC - TRBJ2-7 TRBV5-1 -
CAWGHSGNTIYF TGTGCCTGGGGACACTCTGGAAACACCATATATTTT - TRBJ1-3 TRBV30 -